A single sample gave rise to the 2 T cell receptor beta chains below, sequenced in a study of T-cell memory formation after mild COVID-19. TCRdb re-called the 5' RACE reads through MiXCR, storing one row per CDR3 protein. The sample holds 550,000 to 700,000 distinct CDR3 sequences; roughly 18% are singletons and the top ten take 9.5% to 15%. Specimen: PBMCs or a T cell subset sorted from them (not recorded which). These receptors originate from an adult woman who had mild COVID-19 (a few samples of this study predate the infection). Cell type and time point are not known.

This clonotype has a handful of counts. This chain links TRBV9 with TRBJ2-3; 7 positions match TRBD2. The CDR3 runs 16 residues. Germline CDR1 and CDR2: SGDLS and YYNGEE. Trimming took 0 bases from V and 2 from J; bases not matched to a gene: 6. As DNA, the CDR3 is TGTGCCAGCAGCGTAGGGGGAGGGCGGGCCACAGATACGCAGTATTTT. Amino acids: CASSVGGGRATDTQYF.

V and J are TRBV10-2 and TRBJ1-5, with D perhaps matching TRBD1 (5 bases). From germline, CDR1 is WSHSY and CDR2 SAAADI. The CDR3 totals 14 residues. V was clipped by 6 bases and J by 1 base, with 10 bases between them. The CDR3 coding sequence is TGCGCCAGCAGACCCGGGGGGAGCAATCAGCCCCAGCATTTT. This sequence encodes CASRPGGSNQPQHF.